This section outlines one T cell receptor (beta chain) sequence together with its context. Which antigen it targets is not known. No base qualities exist here, and no much larger clone lies one base off it. The germline V and J ends show losses of 4 bases and 4 bases respectively, and no gene match explains 6 bases of the junction. From a lookup of the germline V gene, CDR1 and CDR2 are SGHTA and FQGNSA. The CDR3 runs 15 residues from the cysteine to the phenylalanine. Only the CDR3 portion is preserved as DNA: 45 bases, with reading frame beginning at the first base. TCRbeta CDR3 regions were amplified from genomic DNA by means of the immunoSEQ Assay, a bias-controlled multiplex PCR. Turning to the authors' computational methods: The number of nucleated cells in each sample was estimated from the amplification of reference gene primers within the assay. To quantify the absolute abundance of each unique TCRbeta CDR3 rearrangement, sequence reads were collapsed and filtered. For each sample, productive Simpson clonality was calculated by taking the square root of Simpson's diversity index across productive rearrangements. TCRdb mirrors the immuneACCESS table, restricted to in-frame sequences. Some clones are absent from its copies; in checked studies, under half trace to an unresolved V gene, and the reason for the others is unknown. The V and J calls and clone size come from that table; D and trimming were worked out from the DNA. Within this sample are about 150,000 clones, with 82% of them counted one time only. The ten biggest clones cover about 16% of the sample.

Collaborating institutions collected whole blood in K2EDTA tubes following their own protocols. For TCRbeta analysis, collaborators shipped samples in one of three forms: frozen whole blood, isolated PBMCs, or DNA extracted from either of those sample types. This specimen belongs to a study of blood T cell repertoires in COVID-19 (TCRdb year 2020). Looking at the study overall: The collaborator samples originated in the United States, Italy and Spain and spanned the acute and convalescent phases of COVID-19. The material from the prospective study consisted of cDNA or gDNA derived from T cells, B-cell-depleted T cells, or PBMCs. The dataset comprised deeply sampled blood TCRbeta repertoires from subjects exposed to, actively infected with, or recovered from COVID-19. The repertoires were made available in a free public database intended to serve as a resource for research on the immune response to SARS-CoV-2. Samples came from the ongoing ImmuneRACE study (first 160 participants) plus 1,254 subjects from 6 global collaborators. Sample metadata almost always included a de-identified subject ID, COVID-19 status, age in years and sex. Where available, HLA class I and class II types were obtained from metadata supplied by the sample provider rather than from assay-based typing. Beyond this particular receptor, the publication reports: The amount of clinical and demographic metadata varied by source and participant and was provided uncurated.

The V and J segments used are TRBV7-2 and TRBJ1-2; 10 central bases correspond to TRBD1. The sequence was collected from a human donor with acute or convalescent COVID-19. The donor label of this sample is uncertain. Source material: peripheral blood. The base sequence is TGTGCCAGCAGCTCGGCGACAGGGGGCCCCTATGGCTACACCTTC. It is translated as CASSSATGGPYGYTF.